This T cell receptor beta chain was captured by sequencing in a study of blood T cell repertoires in COVID-19. Across the whole study: In each case, the material was cDNA or gDNA derived from T cells, B-cell-depleted T cells, or PBMCs.

CDR1 and CDR2 from the germline V gene are SGHTA and FQGNSA. With V trimmed by 3 bases and J by 3 bases, 11 bases remained unmatched. CDR3 size: 18 residues. Those enrolled, adults aged roughly 18 to 95 years, came from about two dozen US areas. In the original analysis: Estimates of nucleated cell counts were drawn from the amplification of reference gene primers. Profiling relied on immunoSEQ multiplex PCR, and the TCRdb table lists in-frame clones only, not all of them. For V, J and clone size, that table is used; D and trimming come from the DNA. This table holds roughly 500,000 clones, roughly 90% found once.

The source is a woman between 35 and 50 years old who had recovered from COVID-19. Sequenced material: PBMCs or T cells enriched from blood (not recorded which). This chain links TRBV7-2 with TRBJ1-2; the match to TRBD1 covers 12 bases. The CDR3 nucleotides read TGTGCCAGCAGCTTTAGAGCGGGGGACAGGGGGCGAGACTATGGCTACACCTTC. It codes for CASSFRAGDRGRDYGYTF.